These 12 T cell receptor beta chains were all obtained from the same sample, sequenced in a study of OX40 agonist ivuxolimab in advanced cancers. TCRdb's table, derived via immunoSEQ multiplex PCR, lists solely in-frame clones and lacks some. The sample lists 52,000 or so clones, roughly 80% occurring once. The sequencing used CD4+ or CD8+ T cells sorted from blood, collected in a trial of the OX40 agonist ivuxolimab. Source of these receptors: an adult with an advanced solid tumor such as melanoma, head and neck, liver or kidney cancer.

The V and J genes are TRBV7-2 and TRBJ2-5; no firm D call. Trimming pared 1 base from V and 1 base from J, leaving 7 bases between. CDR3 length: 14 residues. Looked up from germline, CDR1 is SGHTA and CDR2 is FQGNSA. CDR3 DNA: TGTGCCAGCAGCTTAGGGCCCACCCAAGAGACCCAGTACTTC. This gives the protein CASSLGPTQETQYF.

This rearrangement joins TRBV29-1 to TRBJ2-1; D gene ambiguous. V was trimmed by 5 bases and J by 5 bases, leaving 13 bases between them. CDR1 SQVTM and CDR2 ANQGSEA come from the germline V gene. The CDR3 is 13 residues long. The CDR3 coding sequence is TGCAGCGTTTCGGACCTTAGTCACAATGAGCAGTTCTTC. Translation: CSVSDLSHNEQFF.

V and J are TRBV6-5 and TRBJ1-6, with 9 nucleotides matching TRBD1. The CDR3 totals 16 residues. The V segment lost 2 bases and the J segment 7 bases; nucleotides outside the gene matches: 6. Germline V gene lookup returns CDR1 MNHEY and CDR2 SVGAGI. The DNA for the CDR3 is TGTGCCAGCAGTTACCGGACAGGGGCTTCAAATTCACCCCTCCACTTT. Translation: CASSYRTGASNSPLHF.

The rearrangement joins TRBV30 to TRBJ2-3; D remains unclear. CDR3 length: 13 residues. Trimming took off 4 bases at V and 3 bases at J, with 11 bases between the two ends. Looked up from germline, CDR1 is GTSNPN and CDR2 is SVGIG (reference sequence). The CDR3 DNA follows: TGTGCCTGGAACCCCGGGCCGACAGATACGCAGTATTTT. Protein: CAWNPGPTDTQYF.

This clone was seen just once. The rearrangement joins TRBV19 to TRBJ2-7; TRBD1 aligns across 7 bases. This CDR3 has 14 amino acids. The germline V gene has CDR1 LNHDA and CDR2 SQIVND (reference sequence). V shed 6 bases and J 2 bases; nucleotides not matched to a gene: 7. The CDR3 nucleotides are TGTGCCAGTAGGTCCGGGACAGAAACCTACGAGCAGTACTTC. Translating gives CASRSGTETYEQYF.

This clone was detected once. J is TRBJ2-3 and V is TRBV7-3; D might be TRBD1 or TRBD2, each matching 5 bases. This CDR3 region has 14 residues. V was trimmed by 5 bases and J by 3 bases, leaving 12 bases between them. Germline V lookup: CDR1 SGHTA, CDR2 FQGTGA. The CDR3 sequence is CASSRDGGTDTQYF. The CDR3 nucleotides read TGTGCCAGCAGCCGGGATGGGGGTACAGATACGCAGTATTTT.

CDR3 in DNA: TGTGCCAGCAGCCACGGACTAGTGAACAATGAGCAGTTCTTC. Translation gives CASSHGLVNNEQFF. The gene calls are TRBV7-2 and TRBJ2-1, with 7 bases that match TRBD2. CDR3 length equals 14 residues. The V gene's germline CDR1 is SGHTA and CDR2 FQGNSA. With V trimmed by 5 bases and J by 5 bases, 6 bases remained unmatched.

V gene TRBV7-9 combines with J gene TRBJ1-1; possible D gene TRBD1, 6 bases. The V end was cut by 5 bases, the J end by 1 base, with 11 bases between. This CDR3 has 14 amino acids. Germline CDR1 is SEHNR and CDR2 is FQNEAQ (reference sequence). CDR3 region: CASSPQTGNTEAFF. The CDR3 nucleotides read TGTGCCAGCAGCCCCCAGACAGGGAACACTGAAGCTTTCTTT.

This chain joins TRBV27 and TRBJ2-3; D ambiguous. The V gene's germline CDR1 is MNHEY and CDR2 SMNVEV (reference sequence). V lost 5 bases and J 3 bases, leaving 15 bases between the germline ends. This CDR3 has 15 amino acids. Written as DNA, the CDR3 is TGTGCCAGCAGTCCCAGTTTTAGCCGGACAGATACGCAGTATTTT. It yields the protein CASSPSFSRTDTQYF.

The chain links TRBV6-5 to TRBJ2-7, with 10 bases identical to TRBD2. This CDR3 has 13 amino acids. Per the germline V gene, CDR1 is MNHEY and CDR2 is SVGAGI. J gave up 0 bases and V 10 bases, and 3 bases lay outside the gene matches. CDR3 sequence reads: CATGLANSYEQYF. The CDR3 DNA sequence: TGTGCCACGGGACTAGCGAACTCCTACGAGCAGTACTTC.

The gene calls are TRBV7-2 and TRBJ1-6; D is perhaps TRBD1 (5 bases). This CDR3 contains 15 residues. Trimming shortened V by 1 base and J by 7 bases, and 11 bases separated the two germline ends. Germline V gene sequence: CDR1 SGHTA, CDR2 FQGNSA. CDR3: CASSLVGRRNSPLHF. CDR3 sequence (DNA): TGTGCCAGCAGCTTAGTGGGACGGAGGAATTCACCCCTCCACTTT.

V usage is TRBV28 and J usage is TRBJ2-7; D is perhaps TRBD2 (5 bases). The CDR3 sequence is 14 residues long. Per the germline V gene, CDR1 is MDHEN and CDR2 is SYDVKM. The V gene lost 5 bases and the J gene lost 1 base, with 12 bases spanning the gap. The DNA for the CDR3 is TGTGCCAGCAGTCCAGGCGGAGGATCCTACGAGCAGTACTTC. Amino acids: CASSPGGGSYEQYF.